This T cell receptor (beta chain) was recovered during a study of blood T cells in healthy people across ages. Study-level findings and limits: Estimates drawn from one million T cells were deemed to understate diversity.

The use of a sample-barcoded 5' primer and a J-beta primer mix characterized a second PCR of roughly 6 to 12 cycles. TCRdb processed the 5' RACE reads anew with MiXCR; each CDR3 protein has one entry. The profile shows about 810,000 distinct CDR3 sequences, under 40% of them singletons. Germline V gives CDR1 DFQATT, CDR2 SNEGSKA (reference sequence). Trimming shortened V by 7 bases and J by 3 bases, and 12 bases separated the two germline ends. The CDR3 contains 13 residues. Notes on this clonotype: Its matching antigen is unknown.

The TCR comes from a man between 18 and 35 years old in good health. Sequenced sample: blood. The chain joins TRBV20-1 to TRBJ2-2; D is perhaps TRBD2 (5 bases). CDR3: CSGRAADTGELFF. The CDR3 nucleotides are TGCAGTGGTCGTGCAGCGGACACCGGGGAGCTGTTTTTT.